One sample yielded the 27 T cell receptor beta chains listed below, sequenced in a study of shared clonotypes between healthy human individuals. Sequenced by immunoSEQ multiplex PCR; TCRdb stores in-frame clones only, minus some. The table lists 2,500,000 or so clones, 90% to 95% of them singletons, with around 0.4% in the top ten. The sequencing input was naive CD4+ T cells from PBMCs. Subset defined: CD45RA+ positively selected. The receptor source for this set is a man aged 18 to 35 in good health. Some clones in this sample may be carry-over from other donors' samples.

The chain combines TRBV9 with TRBJ1-1; perhaps TRBD1 as D (6 bases). With 3 bases removed from V and 4 bases from J, the gap between germline ends came to 16 bases. In germline, CDR1 is SGDLS, CDR2 YYNGEE. CDR3 size: 15 residues. The CDR3, as DNA: TGTGCCAGCAGCGCCCTGGGACATAAAGGCACTGAAGCTTTCTTT. This translates into CASSALGHKGTEAFF. Filled out from reference TRBV9 and TRBJ1-1, the complete variable domain reads DSGVTQTPKHLITATGQRVTLRCSPRSGDLSVYWYQQSLDQGLQFLIQYYNGEERAKGNILERFSAQQFPDLHSELNLSSLELGDSALYFCASSALGHKGTEAFFGQGTRLTVV.

The J gene is TRBJ2-7, the V gene TRBV5-4; D gene uncertain. This CDR3 has 15 amino acids. Between the trimmed V and J ends, which lost 4 bases and 3 bases, there was a span of 17 bases. Germline V gene data show CDR1 as SGHNT and CDR2 as YYREEE (reference sequence). The CDR3 sequence: CASSPGRTGNYEQYF. DNA of the CDR3: TGTGCCAGCAGCCCAGGACGTACTGGGAACTACGAGCAGTACTTC. Full variable domain (outside the CDR3, taken from reference TRBV5-4 and TRBJ2-7): ETGVTQSPTHLIKTRGQQVTLRCSSQSGHNTVSWYQQALGQGPQFIFQYYREEENGRGNFPPRFSGLQFPNYSSELNVNALELDDSALYLCASSPGRTGNYEQYFGPGTRLTVT.

The chain employs TRBV11-1 and TRBJ2-3; no clear D gene. Germline-derived CDR1 and CDR2 are SGHAT and FQDESV (reference sequence). The ends were cut back, 5 bases at V and 5 bases at J, with 17 bases in the middle. The CDR3 has 15 residues. CDR3 amino acids: CASSLPPVRGDTQYF. The CDR3 coding sequence is TGTGCCAGCAGCCTCCCCCCCGTGAGAGGAGATACGCAGTATTTT.

The genes are TRBV10-3 and TRBJ2-4, with 8 nucleotides matching TRBD2. The CDR3 loop spans 17 amino acids. J lost 1 base, V lost 4 bases, and 9 bases had no gene match. CDR1 is ENHRY and CDR2 is SYGVKD in the germline V gene. The CDR3 region has the DNA TGTGCCATCAGTGTATTTGCGGGGGGCTCGGCCAAAAACATTCAGTACTTC. It is translated as CAISVFAGGSAKNIQYF.

The chain is built from TRBV9 and TRBJ2-7; D gene ambiguous. Deletions cut 4 bases from V and 7 bases from J, with 21 bases between. There are 15 residues in the CDR3. In germline, CDR1 is SGDLS, CDR2 YYNGEE. The CDR3 loop reads CASSPLSDGLGEQYF. The CDR3 DNA reads TGTGCCAGCAGCCCACTTTCGGACGGCTTGGGGGAGCAGTACTTC. The variable domain in full, completed from reference TRBV9 and TRBJ2-7, reads DSGVTQTPKHLITATGQRVTLRCSPRSGDLSVYWYQQSLDQGLQFLIQYYNGEERAKGNILERFSAQQFPDLHSELNLSSLELGDSALYFCASSPLSDGLGEQYFGPGTRLTVT.

The rearrangement links TRBV28 to TRBJ2-3, with 8 bases that match TRBD2. The V gene end was trimmed by 4 bases and the J gene end by 2 bases; junction bases not matched to a gene: 8. Germline V gene lookup returns CDR1 MDHEN and CDR2 SYDVKM. The CDR3 totals 16 residues. CDR3 amino acids: CASSSLSGRATDTQYF. The CDR3 bases are TGTGCCAGCAGTTCCCTTTCCGGGAGGGCCACAGATACGCAGTATTTT. Full variable domain (remainder filled in from reference TRBV28 and TRBJ2-3): DVKVTQSSRYLVKRTGEKVFLECVQDMDHENMFWYRQDPGLGLRLIYFSYDVKMKEKGDIPEGYSVSREKKERFSLILESASTNQTSMYLCASSSLSGRATDTQYFGPGTRLTVL.

This clone was detected only once. This chain connects TRBV10-3 to TRBJ2-5, with D possibly TRBD1 on 5 matching bases. Germline V gives CDR1 ENHRY, CDR2 SYGVKD. V was trimmed by 4 bases and J by 1 base, leaving 13 bases between them. CDR3 length: 15 amino acids. The CDR3 sequence: CAISARDSAQETQYF. Here the CDR3 DNA reads TGTGCCATCAGTGCTCGAGACAGCGCCCAAGAGACCCAGTACTTC.

The V and J genes are TRBV5-4 and TRBJ2-3; TRBD2 matches at 8 bases. Losses at the gene ends were 3 bases for V and 1 base for J; bases not matched to a gene: 10. The CDR3 totals 17 residues. Germline CDR1 is SGHNT and CDR2 is YYREEE (reference sequence). The CDR3 DNA reads TGTGCCAGCAGCTCGAGTGGCGGGCGGGGGGGCACAGATACGCAGTATTTT. The encoded protein is CASSSSGGRGGTDTQYF.

CDR3 protein: CASSALGQGSYEQYF. CDR3 DNA: TGTGCCAGCAGCGCCTTGGGACAGGGGTCCTACGAGCAGTACTTC. This chain joins TRBV9 and TRBJ2-7; 10 bases match TRBD1. The CDR3 length is 15 residues. V trimming: 3 bases; J trimming: 1 base; junction bases outside the gene matches: 4. CDR1 is SGDLS and CDR2 is YYNGEE in the germline V gene. The variable domain in full, completed from reference TRBV9 and TRBJ2-7, reads DSGVTQTPKHLITATGQRVTLRCSPRSGDLSVYWYQQSLDQGLQFLIQYYNGEERAKGNILERFSAQQFPDLHSELNLSSLELGDSALYFCASSALGQGSYEQYFGPGTRLTVT.

Note on this clone: This specimen includes other DNA sequences encoding the same CDR3. The chain couples TRBV28 to TRBJ1-2; D is ambiguous. The CDR3 runs 12 residues. The germline V gene has CDR1 MDHEN and CDR2 SYDVKM. V gave up 6 bases and J gave up 3 bases, with 8 bases separating them. The CDR3 coding sequence is TGTGCCAGCAGCCGCGGAGACTATGGCTACACCTTC. This codes for CASSRGDYGYTF.

The V call is TRBV28, the J call TRBJ1-2, with D possibly being TRBD1 (5 bases). Trimming removed 7 bases from V and 2 bases from J, with 14 bases in between. Per germline, CDR1 MDHEN and CDR2 SYDVKM. The CDR3 runs 14 residues. CDR3 protein: CASTPGTENYGYTF. The DNA of the CDR3 is TGTGCCAGCACCCCGGGGACCGAGAACTATGGCTACACCTTC.

The V gene is TRBV7-2, the J gene TRBJ2-2; 7 nucleotides match TRBD1. J was trimmed by 5 bases and V by 4 bases; bases with no gene match: 7. Germline CDR1 and CDR2: SGHTA and FQGNSA. The CDR3 has 15 residues. The CDR3 reads CASSYNPGGTGELFF. The CDR3 coding sequence is TGTGCCAGCAGCTACAATCCAGGGGGAACCGGGGAGCTGTTTTTT.

The chain joins TRBV28 to TRBJ1-6; 9 nucleotides align to TRBD1. V trimming: 6 bases; J trimming: 0 bases; junction bases outside the gene matches: 6. The CDR3 has 17 residues. The germline V gene has CDR1 MDHEN and CDR2 SYDVKM. The CDR3 loop is CASSPPGQGSYNSPLHF. Written as DNA, the CDR3 is TGTGCCAGCAGCCCTCCGGGACAGGGCTCCTATAATTCACCCCTCCACTTT.

Only a few counts were recorded for this clone. The chain links TRBV19 to TRBJ2-1, with D possibly being TRBD2 (6 bases). The germline CDR1 and CDR2 sequences are LNHDA and SQIVND (reference sequence). The CDR3 length is 13 residues. V lost 7 bases and J 9 bases, leaving 16 bases between the germline ends. CDR3 bases: TGTGCCAGTAAGCGACTAGAAGTTGGTGAGCAGTTCTTC. This sequence encodes CASKRLEVGEQFF.

V usage is TRBV29-1 and J usage is TRBJ2-7; 11 nucleotides agree with TRBD1. Losses at the gene ends were 7 bases for V and 5 bases for J; bases not matched to a gene: 10. The germline gives CDR1 SQVTM, CDR2 ANQGSEA. This CDR3 region has 14 residues. The CDR3 loop reads CSALKDRGLDEQYF. In nucleotides, the CDR3 is TGCAGCGCGTTAAAGGACAGGGGGCTCGACGAGCAGTACTTC.

The V and J genes are TRBV29-1 and TRBJ2-3, with TRBD2 as a possible D gene (6 bases). The ends were cut back, 5 bases at V and 2 bases at J, with 17 bases in the middle. Germline V lookup: CDR1 SQVTM, CDR2 ANQGSEA. This CDR3 comprises 15 residues. The CDR3 sequence: CSVRDSRPVTDTQYF. In DNA form, the CDR3 reads TGCAGCGTTAGGGACTCCCGACCCGTCACAGATACGCAGTATTTT.

Note on this clone: The identical CDR3 is also encoded by other nucleotide sequences in the sample. CDR3 amino acids: CASSPGTSGSSYNEQFF. CDR3 nucleotide sequence: TGTGCCAGCTCCCCCGGGACTAGCGGGAGCTCCTACAATGAGCAGTTCTTC. V and J are TRBV18 and TRBJ2-1, with 14 nucleotides matching TRBD2. The CDR3 runs 17 residues. After removal of 6 bases from V and 0 bases from J, the junction contained 4 bases not matched to a gene. Germline CDR1 reads KGHSH; CDR2 reads LQKENI.

This clone was counted a single time. The rearrangement joins TRBV11-2 to TRBJ2-7, with D perhaps matching TRBD1 (6 bases). V lost 5 bases, J lost 5 bases, and 28 bases lay in between. Germline CDR1 and CDR2: SGHAT and FQNNGV. The CDR3 has 18 residues. This CDR3 is CASSPYYRSGTTYHEQYF. The CDR3 nucleotides read TGTGCCAGCAGCCCATACTACAGATCCGGGACAACGTACCACGAGCAGTACTTC.

Remarks on this clone: The same CDR3 can be traced to other DNA sequences in this sample. The rearrangement joins TRBV7-9 to TRBJ1-1, with D maybe TRBD1 (5 bases). Germline V gene data show CDR1 as SEHNR and CDR2 as FQNEAQ (reference sequence). This CDR3 is 11 amino acids long. Trimming left V 9 bases short and J 7 bases short, with 12 bases between. This CDR3 is CASSRDGEAFF. The CDR3 DNA sequence: TGTGCCAGTAGCCGGGACGGTGAAGCTTTCTTT.

This clone has only one observation. This chain links TRBV5-4 with TRBJ2-1; TRBD2 might be the D (6 bases). Trimming removed 0 bases at V and 1 base at J, with 11 bases between. Per germline, CDR1 SGHNT and CDR2 YYREEE (reference sequence). CDR3 length: 16 residues. CDR3 protein: CASSLAAGISYNEQFF. The CDR3 DNA is TGTGCCAGCAGCTTGGCGGCGGGAATATCCTACAATGAGCAGTTCTTC.

V and J are TRBV7-6 and TRBJ1-1; D is unclear. The CDR3 extends over 14 amino acids. The V end lost 2 bases, the J end lost 2 bases, and 9 bases lay between the germline ends. CDR1 SGHVS and CDR2 FNYEAQ come from the germline V gene. This chain's CDR3 is CASSLRSSNTEAFF. CDR3 nucleotide sequence: TGTGCCAGCAGCTTAAGGTCCTCCAACACTGAAGCTTTCTTT.

The chain links TRBV28 to TRBJ1-4; 7 bases line up with TRBD1. The length of the CDR3 is 14 residues. Germline CDR1 is MDHEN and CDR2 is SYDVKM. The J segment lost 5 bases and the V segment lost 9 bases, leaving 9 bases of the junction unmatched. CDR3 residues: CASEVGDRNEKLFF. In DNA form, the CDR3 reads TGTGCCAGTGAGGTTGGGGACAGAAATGAAAAACTGTTTTTT.

This chain uses TRBV19 with TRBJ1-2, with 8 bases aligning to TRBD1. V gave up 1 base and J gave up 2 bases; unmatched junction bases: 9. CDR3 length: 17 residues. Germline-derived CDR1 and CDR2 are LNHDA and SQIVND (reference sequence). The CDR3 DNA reads as TGTGCCAGTAGTATAGTCCCAGGGGGCTTATTGAACTATGGCTACACCTTC. Translation: CASSIVPGGLLNYGYTF. The full variable domain, in which reference TRBV19 and TRBJ1-2 provide the parts outside the CDR3, is DGGITQSPKYLFRKEGQNVTLSCEQNLNHDAMYWYRQDPGQGLRLIYYSQIVNDFQKGDIAEGYSVSREKKESFPLTVTSAQKNPTAFYLCASSIVPGGLLNYGYTFGSGTRLTVV.

This clone was seen only once. CDR3 protein: CASRRGTGTYEQYF. CDR3 DNA sequence: TGTGCCAGCAGACGCGGGACAGGGACCTACGAGCAGTACTTC. The genes are TRBV27 and TRBJ2-7; TRBD1 aligns across 9 bases. Trimming removed 6 bases from V and 2 bases from J; junction bases left unmatched: 5. The germline V gene encodes CDR1 MNHEY and CDR2 SMNVEV (reference sequence). The CDR3 contains 14 residues.

This clone has just one count. The chain joins TRBV27 to TRBJ1-1; a weak D match, TRBD1 (5 bases). The CDR3 extends over 14 amino acids. Trimming removed 4 bases at V and 2 bases at J, with 11 bases between. Per germline, CDR1 MNHEY and CDR2 SMNVEV (reference sequence). The CDR3 here is CASSSLQVNTEAFF. CDR3 nucleotide sequence: TGTGCCAGCAGTTCATTACAGGTCAACACTGAAGCTTTCTTT.

DNA for the CDR3: TGTGCCATCAGTGAGTCAGGGGGGTGGCACACTGAAGCTTTCTTT. It is translated as CAISESGGWHTEAFF. V gene TRBV10-3 combines with J gene TRBJ1-1; maybe TRBD1 (6 bases). The CDR3 runs 15 residues. From germline, CDR1 is ENHRY and CDR2 SYGVKD. V was shortened by 0 bases and J by 3 bases, with 11 bases between the two germline ends.

This clone was seen only once. CDR3 coding DNA: TGTGCCAGCTCACCACGCGGGACTAGCGGGAGGAACTACGAGCAGTACTTC. Translating gives CASSPRGTSGRNYEQYF. This sequence joins TRBV18 and TRBJ2-7; 15 bases match TRBD2. Germline V gene data show CDR1 as KGHSH and CDR2 as LQKENI. The CDR3 contains 17 residues. V was pared by 1 base and J by 3 bases, with 4 bases of the junction left unmatched.